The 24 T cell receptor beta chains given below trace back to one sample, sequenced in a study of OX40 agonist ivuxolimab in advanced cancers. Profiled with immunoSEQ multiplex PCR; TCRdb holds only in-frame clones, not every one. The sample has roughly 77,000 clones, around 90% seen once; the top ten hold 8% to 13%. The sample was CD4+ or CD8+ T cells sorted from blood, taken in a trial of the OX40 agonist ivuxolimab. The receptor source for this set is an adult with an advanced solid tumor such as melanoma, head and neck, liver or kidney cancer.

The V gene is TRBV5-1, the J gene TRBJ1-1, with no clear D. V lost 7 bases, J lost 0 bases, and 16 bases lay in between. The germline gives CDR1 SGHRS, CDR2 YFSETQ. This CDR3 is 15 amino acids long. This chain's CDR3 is CASCHPVVLNTEAFF. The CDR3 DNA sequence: TGCGCCAGCTGCCATCCGGTGGTTTTGAACACTGAAGCTTTCTTT.

For the CDR3, the DNA is TGTGCCAGCAGCTTAGAAGTTCAGGATTTCTCCTACGAGCAGTACTTC. Its translation is CASSLEVQDFSYEQYF. The gene calls are TRBV11-2 and TRBJ2-7; D is ambiguous. This CDR3 is built from 16 residues. V was trimmed by 0 bases and J by 0 bases, leaving 12 bases between them. The germline V gene encodes CDR1 SGHAT and CDR2 FQNNGV.

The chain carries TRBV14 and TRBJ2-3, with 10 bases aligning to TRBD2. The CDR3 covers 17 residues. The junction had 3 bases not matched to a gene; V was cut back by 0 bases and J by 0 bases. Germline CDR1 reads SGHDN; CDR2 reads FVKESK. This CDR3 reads CASSQDRTSGSTDTQYF. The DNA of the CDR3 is TGTGCCAGCAGCCAAGACCGGACTAGCGGAAGCACAGATACGCAGTATTTT.

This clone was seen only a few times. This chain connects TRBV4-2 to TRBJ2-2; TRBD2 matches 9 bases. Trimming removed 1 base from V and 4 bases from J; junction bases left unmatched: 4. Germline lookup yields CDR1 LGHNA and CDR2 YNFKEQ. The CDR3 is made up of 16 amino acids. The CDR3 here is CASSQVAGDGTGELFF. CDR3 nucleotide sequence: TGTGCCAGCAGCCAAGTAGCGGGGGACGGCACCGGGGAGCTGTTTTTT.

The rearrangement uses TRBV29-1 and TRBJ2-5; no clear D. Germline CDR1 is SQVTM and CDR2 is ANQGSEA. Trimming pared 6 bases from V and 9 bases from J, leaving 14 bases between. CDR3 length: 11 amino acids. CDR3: CSVAGERAQYF. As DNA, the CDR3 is TGCAGCGTAGCTGGGGAACGGGCCCAGTACTTC. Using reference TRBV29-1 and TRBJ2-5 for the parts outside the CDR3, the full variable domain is SAVISQKPSRDICQRGTSLTIQCQVDSQVTMMFWYRQQPGQSLTLIATANQGSEATYESGFVIDKFPISRPNLTFSTLTVSNMSPEDSSIYLCSVAGERAQYFGPGTRLLVL.

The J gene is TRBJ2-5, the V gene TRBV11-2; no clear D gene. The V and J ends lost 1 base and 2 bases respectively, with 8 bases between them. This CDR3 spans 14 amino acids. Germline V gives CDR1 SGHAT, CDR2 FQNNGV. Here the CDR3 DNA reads TGTGCCAGCAGCTTAGTACAGATTCAAGAGACCCAGTACTTC. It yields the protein CASSLVQIQETQYF.

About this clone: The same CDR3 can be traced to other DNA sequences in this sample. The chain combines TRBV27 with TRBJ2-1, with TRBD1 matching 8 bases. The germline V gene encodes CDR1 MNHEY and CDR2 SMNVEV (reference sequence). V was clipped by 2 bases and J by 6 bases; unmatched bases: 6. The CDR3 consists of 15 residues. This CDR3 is CASSLGTGGFNEQFF. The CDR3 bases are TGTGCCAGCAGTTTAGGGACAGGTGGTTTCAATGAGCAGTTCTTC.

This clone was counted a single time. The CDR3 region has the DNA TGTGCCAGCAGCCCCCGGGGTCCAACCTACGAGCAGTACTTC. Protein product: CASSPRGPTYEQYF. The chain recombines TRBV11-2 with TRBJ2-7; the D gene is possibly TRBD2 (5 bases). Germline lookup yields CDR1 SGHAT and CDR2 FQNNGV. Trimming pared 5 bases from V and 2 bases from J, leaving 13 bases between. The CDR3 runs to 14 residues.

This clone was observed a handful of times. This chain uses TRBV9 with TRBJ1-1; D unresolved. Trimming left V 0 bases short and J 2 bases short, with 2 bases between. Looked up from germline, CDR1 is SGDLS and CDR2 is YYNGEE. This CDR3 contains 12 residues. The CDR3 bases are TGTGCCAGCAGCGTAGTCAACACTGAAGCTTTCTTT. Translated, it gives CASSVVNTEAFF.

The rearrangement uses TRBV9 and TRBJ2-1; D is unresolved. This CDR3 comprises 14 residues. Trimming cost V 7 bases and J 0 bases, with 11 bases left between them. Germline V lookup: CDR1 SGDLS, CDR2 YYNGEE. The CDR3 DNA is TGTGCCAGCGGGTTGGCCCCCTCCTACAATGAGCAGTTCTTC. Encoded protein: CASGLAPSYNEQFF.

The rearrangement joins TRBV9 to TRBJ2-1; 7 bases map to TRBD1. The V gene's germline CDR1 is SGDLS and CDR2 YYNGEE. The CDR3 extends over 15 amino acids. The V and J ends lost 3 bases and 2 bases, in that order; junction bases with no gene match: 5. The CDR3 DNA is TGTGCCAGCAGCGGGAGGACAGGAGCCTACAATGAGCAGTTCTTC. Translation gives CASSGRTGAYNEQFF. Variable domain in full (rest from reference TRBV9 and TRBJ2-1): DSGVTQTPKHLITATGQRVTLRCSPRSGDLSVYWYQQSLDQGLQFLIQYYNGEERAKGNILERFSAQQFPDLHSELNLSSLELGDSALYFCASSGRTGAYNEQFFGPGTRLTVL.

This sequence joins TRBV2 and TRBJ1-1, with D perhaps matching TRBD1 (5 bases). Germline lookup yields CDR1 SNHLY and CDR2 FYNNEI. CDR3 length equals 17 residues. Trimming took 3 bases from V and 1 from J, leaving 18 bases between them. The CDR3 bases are TGTGCCAGCAGTGATCCAGGGCAGACCTGGGGGAACACTGAAGCTTTCTTT. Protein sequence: CASSDPGQTWGNTEAFF.

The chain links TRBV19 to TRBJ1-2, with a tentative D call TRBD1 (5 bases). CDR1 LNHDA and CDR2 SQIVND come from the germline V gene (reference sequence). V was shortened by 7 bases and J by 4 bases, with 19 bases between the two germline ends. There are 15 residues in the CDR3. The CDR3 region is CASTGRDPGTYGYTF. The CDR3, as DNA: TGTGCCAGTACCGGCCGGGACCCGGGGACCTATGGCTACACCTTC.

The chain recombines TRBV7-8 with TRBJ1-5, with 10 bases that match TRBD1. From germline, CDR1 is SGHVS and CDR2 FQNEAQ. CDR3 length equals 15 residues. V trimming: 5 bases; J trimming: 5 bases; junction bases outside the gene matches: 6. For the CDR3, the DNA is TGTGCCAGCAGCCCTCAGACAGGGGGCGATCAGCCCCAGCATTTT. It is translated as CASSPQTGGDQPQHF.

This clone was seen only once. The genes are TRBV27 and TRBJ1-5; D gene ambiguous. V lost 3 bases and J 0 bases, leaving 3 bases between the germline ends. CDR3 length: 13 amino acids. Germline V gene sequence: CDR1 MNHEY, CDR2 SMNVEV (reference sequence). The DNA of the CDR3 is TGTGCCAGCAGTTTTTATAGCAATCAGCCCCAGCATTTT. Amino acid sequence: CASSFYSNQPQHF.

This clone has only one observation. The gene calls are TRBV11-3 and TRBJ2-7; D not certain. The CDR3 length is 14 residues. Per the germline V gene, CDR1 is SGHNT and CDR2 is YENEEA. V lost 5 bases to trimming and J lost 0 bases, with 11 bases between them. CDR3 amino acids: CASSIGWSSYEQYF. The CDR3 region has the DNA TGTGCCAGCAGCATCGGGTGGAGCTCCTACGAGCAGTACTTC.

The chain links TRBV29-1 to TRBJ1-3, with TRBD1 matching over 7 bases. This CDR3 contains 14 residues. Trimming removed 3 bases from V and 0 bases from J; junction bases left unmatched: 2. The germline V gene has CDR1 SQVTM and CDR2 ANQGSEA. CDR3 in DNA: TGCAGCGTTGAGACAGGGAACTCTGGAAACACCATATATTTT. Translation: CSVETGNSGNTIYF.

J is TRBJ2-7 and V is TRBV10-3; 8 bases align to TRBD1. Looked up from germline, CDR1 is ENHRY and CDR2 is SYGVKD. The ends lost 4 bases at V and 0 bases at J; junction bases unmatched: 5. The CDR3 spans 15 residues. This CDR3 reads CAISGAGGASYEQYF. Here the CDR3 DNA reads TGTGCCATCAGTGGGGCAGGGGGCGCCTCCTACGAGCAGTACTTC.

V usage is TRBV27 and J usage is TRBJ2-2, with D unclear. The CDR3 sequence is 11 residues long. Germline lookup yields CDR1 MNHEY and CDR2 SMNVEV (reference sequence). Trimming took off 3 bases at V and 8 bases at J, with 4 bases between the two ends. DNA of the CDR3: TGTGCCAGCAGTTTTGCAGGGGAGCTGTTTTTT. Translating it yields CASSFAGELFF.

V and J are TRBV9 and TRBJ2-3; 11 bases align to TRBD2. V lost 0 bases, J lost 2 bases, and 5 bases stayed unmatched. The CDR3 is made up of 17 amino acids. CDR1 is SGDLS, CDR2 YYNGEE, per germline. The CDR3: CASSVAVAGGPTDTQYF. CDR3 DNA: TGTGCCAGCAGCGTAGCGGTAGCGGGGGGGCCCACAGATACGCAGTATTTT.

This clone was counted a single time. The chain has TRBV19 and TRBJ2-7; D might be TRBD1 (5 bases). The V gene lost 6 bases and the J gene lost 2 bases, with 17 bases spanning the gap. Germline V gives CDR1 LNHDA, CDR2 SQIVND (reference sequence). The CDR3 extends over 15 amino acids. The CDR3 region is CASRQGLGLPYEQYF. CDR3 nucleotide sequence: TGTGCCAGTAGGCAAGGGCTGGGGCTACCCTACGAGCAGTACTTC.

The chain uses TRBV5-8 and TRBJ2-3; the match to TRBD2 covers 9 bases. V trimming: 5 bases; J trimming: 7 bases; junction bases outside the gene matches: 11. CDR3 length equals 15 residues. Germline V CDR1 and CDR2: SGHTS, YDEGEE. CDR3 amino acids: CASSRIAGVSNTQYF. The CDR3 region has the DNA TGTGCCAGCAGTCGAATAGCGGGGGTCAGTAATACGCAGTATTTT.

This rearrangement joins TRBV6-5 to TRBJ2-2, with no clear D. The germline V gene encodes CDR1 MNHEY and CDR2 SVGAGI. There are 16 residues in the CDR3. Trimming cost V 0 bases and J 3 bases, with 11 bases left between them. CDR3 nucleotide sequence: TGTGCCAGCAGTTACTCGTTCGGTAGCCACACCGGGGAGCTGTTTTTT. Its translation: CASSYSFGSHTGELFF.

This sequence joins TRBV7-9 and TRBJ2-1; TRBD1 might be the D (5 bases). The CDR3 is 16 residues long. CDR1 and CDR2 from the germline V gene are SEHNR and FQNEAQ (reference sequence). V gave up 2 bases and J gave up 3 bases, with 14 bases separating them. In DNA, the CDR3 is TGTGCCAGCAGCTTAAGTCCAGGGATTCTCTACAATGAGCAGTTCTTC. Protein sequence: CASSLSPGILYNEQFF.